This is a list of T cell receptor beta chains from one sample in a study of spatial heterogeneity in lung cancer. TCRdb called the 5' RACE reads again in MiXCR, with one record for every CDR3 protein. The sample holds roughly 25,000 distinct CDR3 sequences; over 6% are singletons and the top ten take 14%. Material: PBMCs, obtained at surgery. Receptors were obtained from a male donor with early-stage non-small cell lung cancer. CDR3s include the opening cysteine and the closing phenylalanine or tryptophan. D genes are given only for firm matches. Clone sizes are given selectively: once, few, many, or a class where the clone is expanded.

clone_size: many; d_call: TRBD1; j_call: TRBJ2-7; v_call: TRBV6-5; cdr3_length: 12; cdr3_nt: TGTGCCAGCAGTTGGACAGGGACCGAGCAGTACTTC; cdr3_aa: CASSWTGTEQYF
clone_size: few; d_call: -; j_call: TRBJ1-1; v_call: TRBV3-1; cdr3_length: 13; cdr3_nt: TGTGCCAGCAGCCCCCGGAGGGTTACTGAAGCTTTCTTT; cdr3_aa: CASSPRRVTEAFF
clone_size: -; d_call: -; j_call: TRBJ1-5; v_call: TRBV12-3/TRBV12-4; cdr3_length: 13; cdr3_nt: TGTGCCAGCAGTAAGGGTGGCAATCAGCCCCAGCATTTT; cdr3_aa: CASSKGGNQPQHF
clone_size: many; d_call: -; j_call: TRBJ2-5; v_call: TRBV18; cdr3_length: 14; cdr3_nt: TGTGCCAGCTCGGGACAGCGGGCAGGAGAGACCCAGTACTTC; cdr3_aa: CASSGQRAGETQYF
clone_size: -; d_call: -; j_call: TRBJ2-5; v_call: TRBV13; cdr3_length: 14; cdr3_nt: TGTGCCAGCAGCCCTGCCCCCCCCGCAGAGACCCAGTACTTC; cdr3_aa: CASSPAPPAETQYF
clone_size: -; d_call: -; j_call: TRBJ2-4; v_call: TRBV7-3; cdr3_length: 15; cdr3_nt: TGTGCCAGCAGCTTAAATGGGGGAGCCAAAAACATTCAGTACTTC; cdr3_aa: CASSLNGGAKNIQYF
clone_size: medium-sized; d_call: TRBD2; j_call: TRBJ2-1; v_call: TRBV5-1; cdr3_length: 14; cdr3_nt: TGCGCCAGCAGCCAAGAACCGGGACTACATGAGCAGTTCTTC; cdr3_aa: CASSQEPGLHEQFF
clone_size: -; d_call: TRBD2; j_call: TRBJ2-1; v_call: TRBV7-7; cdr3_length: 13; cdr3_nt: TGTGCCAGCAGCCCCACTAGCGGGAGTAAGCAGTTCTTC; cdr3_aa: CASSPTSGSKQFF
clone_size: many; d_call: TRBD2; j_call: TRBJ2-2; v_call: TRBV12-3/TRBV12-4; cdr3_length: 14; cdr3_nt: TGTGCCAGCACTCCCAGCGGGAGTACCGGGGAGCTGTTTTTT; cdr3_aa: CASTPSGSTGELFF
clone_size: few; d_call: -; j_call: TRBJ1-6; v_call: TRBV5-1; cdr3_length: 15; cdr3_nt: TGCGCCAGCAGCTTGTTGCAGGGGTTTGGATCACCCCTCCACTTT; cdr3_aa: CASSLLQGFGSPLHF
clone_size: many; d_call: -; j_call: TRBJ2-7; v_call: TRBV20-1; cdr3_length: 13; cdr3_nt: TGCAGTACAACGGGCCCGGACTACTACGAGCAGTACTTC; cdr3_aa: CSTTGPDYYEQYF
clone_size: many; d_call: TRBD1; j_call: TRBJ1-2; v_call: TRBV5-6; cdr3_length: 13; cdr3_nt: TGTGCCAGCAGCCGACCAGGGGGAGGTGGCTACACCTTC; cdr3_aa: CASSRPGGGGYTF
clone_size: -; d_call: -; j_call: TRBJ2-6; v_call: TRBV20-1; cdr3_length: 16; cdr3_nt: TGCAGTGCTAGAATTCCGGCCTTCGGGGGGGCCAACGTCCTGACTTTC; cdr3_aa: CSARIPAFGGANVLTF
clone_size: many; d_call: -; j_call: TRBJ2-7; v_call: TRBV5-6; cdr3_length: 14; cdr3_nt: TGTGCCAGCAGCTTTCGGGCCTTTTCCTACGAGCAGTACTTC; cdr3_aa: CASSFRAFSYEQYF
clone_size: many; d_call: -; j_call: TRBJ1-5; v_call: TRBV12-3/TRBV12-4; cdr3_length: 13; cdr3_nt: TGTGCCAGCAGGAAAGGGGGTCGAAAGCCCCAGCATTTT; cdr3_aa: CASRKGGRKPQHF
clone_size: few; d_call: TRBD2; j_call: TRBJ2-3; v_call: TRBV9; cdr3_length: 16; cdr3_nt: TGTGCCAGCAGCGTACAGGGACTAGCGGCAGCAGATACGCAGTATTTT; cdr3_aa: CASSVQGLAAADTQYF
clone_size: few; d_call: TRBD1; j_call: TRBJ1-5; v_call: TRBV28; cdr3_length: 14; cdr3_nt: TGTGCCAGCAGTACAGGGGGAGACAATCAGCCCCAGCATTTT; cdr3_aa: CASSTGGDNQPQHF
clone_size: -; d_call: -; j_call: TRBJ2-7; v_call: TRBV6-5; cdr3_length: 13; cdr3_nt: TGTGCCACCCGGGGGCTTCGGACCTACGAGCAGTACTTC; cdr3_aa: CATRGLRTYEQYF